These 5 T cell receptor beta chains were sequenced from one sample in a study of response to subunit inactivated influenza vaccine. TCRdb used MiXCR to reprocess the RT-PCR reads, holding one entry per CDR3 protein. This sample has some 500,000 distinct CDR3 sequences, with 16% found just once. The source was CD4+ T cells sorted from PBMCs, collected around 25 months after vaccination. The receptors here all came from a man aged 50-75 years who received an inactivated influenza vaccine.

This clonotype has more than one count but fewer than ten. J is TRBJ1-6 and V is TRBV4-3; D possibly corresponds to TRBD1 (5 bases). Germline values: CDR1 LGHNA, CDR2 YSLEER. This CDR3 spans 15 amino acids. V was clipped by 2 bases and J by 7 bases, with 12 bases between them. Here the CDR3 reads CASSQFQGGNSPLHF. DNA for the CDR3: TGCGCCAGCAGCCAATTCCAGGGAGGAAATTCACCCCTCCACTTT.

The CDR3 region has the DNA TGCAGTGCTTACACTAGCGGGAGAGTTAATGAGCAGTTCTTC. Amino acid sequence: CSAYTSGRVNEQFF. The chain combines TRBV20-1 with TRBJ2-1; 11 bases agree with TRBD2. CDR3 length: 14 amino acids. The V gene end was trimmed by 5 bases and the J gene end by 7 bases; junction bases not matched to a gene: 7. Germline V gives CDR1 DFQATT, CDR2 SNEGSKA (reference sequence).

This clonotype was seen a handful of times. The chain is built from TRBV10-3 and TRBJ2-5; tentative D call: TRBD1 (6 bases). Trimming left V 1 base short and J 2 bases short, with 17 bases between. This CDR3 region has 17 residues. The germline V gene encodes CDR1 ENHRY and CDR2 SYGVKD. The CDR3 DNA reads as TGTGCCATCAGTGAGTTCTTCACAGGGTCACTTCAAGAGACCCAGTACTTC. It encodes CAISEFFTGSLQETQYF.

J is TRBJ1-2 and V is TRBV7-2; the match to TRBD1 covers 8 bases. V gave up 2 bases and J gave up 8 bases; unmatched junction bases: 7. The CDR3 has 14 amino acids. Germline CDR1 and CDR2: SGHTA and FQGNSA. This chain's CDR3 is CASSLQGAFRGYTF. The DNA for the CDR3 is TGTGCCAGCAGCTTACAGGGGGCTTTCCGAGGCTACACCTTC.

The chain employs TRBV27 and TRBJ2-1, with D hard to call. CDR1 is MNHEY, CDR2 SMNVEV, per germline (reference sequence). This CDR3 spans 16 amino acids. V was trimmed by 7 bases and J by 8 bases, leaving 24 bases between them. This CDR3 reads CASTTSGISIPDEQFF. DNA for the CDR3: TGTGCCAGCACCACCTCTGGGATTAGCATTCCCGATGAGCAGTTCTTC.